These 14 T cell receptor beta chains were sequenced from one sample in a study of vaccination effects on CD4 cells after COVID-19. Antigen specificity for these receptors is unknown. ViraFEST used viral peptide pools to expand antigen-specific CD4+ T cells before sequencing. Following a roughly 9-day culture, CD4+ T cells were purified. Vaccinees lacked prior SARS-CoV-2 infection and tested negative for nucleocapsid antibodies. TCRdb's table, derived via immunoSEQ multiplex PCR, lists solely in-frame clones and lacks some. The sample lists about 68,000 clones, about 80% occurring once. The starting material was CD4+ T cells from PBMCs cultured with SARS-CoV-2 spike peptides, obtained before COVID-19 vaccination. The receptors come from a human donor who received a COVID-19 vaccine.

This sequence joins TRBV5-1 and TRBJ2-1, with 7 bases aligning to TRBD2. V gave up 0 bases and J gave up 2 bases; unmatched junction bases: 8. The CDR3 contains 17 residues. Germline V gene lookup returns CDR1 SGHRS and CDR2 YFSETQ. CDR3 nucleotide sequence: TGCGCCAGCAGCTTGGCCTTATCAGCGGGGCCCTACAATGAGCAGTTCTTC. Amino acids: CASSLALSAGPYNEQFF.

V is TRBV28 and J is TRBJ1-6; D might be TRBD1 (5 bases). V was shortened by 4 bases and J by 17 bases, with 18 bases between the two germline ends. CDR1 and CDR2 (germline): MDHEN, SYDVKM. The CDR3 loop spans 13 amino acids. The CDR3 nucleotides are TGTGCCAGCAGTTCCGGGGCCTCACCAAATTTCCACTTT. The encoded protein is CASSSGASPNFHF.

The chain is built from TRBV7-9 and TRBJ2-7; TRBD1 might be the D (6 bases). Germline V gene lookup returns CDR1 SEHNR and CDR2 FQNEAQ (reference sequence). The CDR3 sequence is 12 residues long. V dropped 7 bases and J dropped 4 bases, with 11 bases sitting between them. DNA for the CDR3: TGTGCCAGCACCGTGGACAGTTACGAGCAGTACGTC. Translation gives CASTVDSYEQYV.

The chain combines TRBV6-6 with TRBJ2-3, with D hard to call. This CDR3 is 15 amino acids long. Germline CDR1 and CDR2: MNHNY and SVGAGI (reference sequence). Trimming left V 1 base short and J 0 bases short, with 8 bases between. CDR3 residues: CASSYWQTSTDTQYF. The DNA of the CDR3 is TGTGCCAGCAGTTACTGGCAGACTAGCACAGATACGCAGTATTTT.

The chain recombines TRBV7-2 with TRBJ2-1, with D unresolved. The V gene's germline CDR1 is SGHTA and CDR2 FQGNSA. This CDR3 comprises 12 residues. Trimming stripped 1 base from V and 8 bases from J, with 6 bases between. The CDR3 region has the DNA TGTGCCAGCAGCTTAGTAGGTTATGAGCAGTTCTTC. Encoded protein: CASSLVGYEQFF.

J is TRBJ2-2 and V is TRBV5-1, with D possibly being TRBD1 or TRBD2 (6 bases each). Trimming cost V 1 base and J 6 bases, with 13 bases left between them. The CDR3 runs 15 residues. The germline V gene has CDR1 SGHRS and CDR2 YFSETQ. Here the CDR3 reads CASSLRRGQPGELFF. In DNA, the CDR3 is TGCGCCAGCAGCTTGAGGAGGGGACAACCCGGGGAGCTGTTTTTT.

The chain couples TRBV30 to TRBJ2-3; 8 bases align to TRBD2. CDR3 length: 13 amino acids. Germline CDR1 is GTSNPN and CDR2 is SVGIG (reference sequence). V gave up 7 bases and J gave up 8 bases; unmatched junction bases: 11. The CDR3 loop is CASGRGYSGTQYF. The CDR3 DNA sequence: TGTGCCTCCGGGAGGGGATATTCGGGTACGCAGTATTTT.

This chain connects TRBV6-5 to TRBJ1-5, with 7 bases aligning to TRBD1. V gave up 2 bases and J gave up 7 bases; unmatched junction bases: 2. Germline values: CDR1 MNHEY, CDR2 SVGAGI. The CDR3 runs 13 residues. CDR3 amino acids: CASSYTGAQPQHF. In nucleotides, the CDR3 is TGTGCCAGCAGTTACACAGGGGCGCAGCCCCAGCATTTT.

The gene calls are TRBV12-5 and TRBJ2-2; D is unclear. V dropped 6 bases and J dropped 8 bases, with 10 bases sitting between them. This CDR3 is built from 12 residues. Germline CDR1 reads LGHNT; CDR2 reads FRNRAP. This CDR3 is CASGSGVGELFF. The CDR3 coding sequence is TGTGCTAGTGGATCGGGCGTTGGGGAGCTGTTTTTT.

The CDR3 loop reads CSVARGGTEAFF. CDR3 in DNA: TGCAGCGTTGCCCGTGGGGGCACTGAAGCTTTCTTT. This chain connects TRBV29-1 to TRBJ1-1; tentative D call: TRBD1 (5 bases). The V gene's germline CDR1 is SQVTM and CDR2 ANQGSEA. The CDR3 consists of 12 residues. Trimming took 4 bases from V and 4 from J, leaving 10 bases between them.

The V and J genes are TRBV29-1 and TRBJ2-5; D is uncertain. The CDR3 sequence is 11 residues long. The germline V gene has CDR1 SQVTM and CDR2 ANQGSEA. The V gene lost 3 bases and the J gene lost 5 bases, with 7 bases spanning the gap. CDR3 nucleotides: TGCAGCGTTGACTTCGGGGAGACCCAGTACTTC. It yields the protein CSVDFGETQYF.

The chain combines TRBV7-3 with TRBJ2-1, with D maybe TRBD2 (5 bases). Germline V gene data show CDR1 as SGHTA and CDR2 as FQGTGA. This CDR3 contains 16 residues. V shed 4 bases and J shed 0 bases, with 13 bases lying between them. The CDR3 DNA follows: TGTGCCAGCAGCTATCTAGGAGGAAGCTCCTACAATGAGCAGTTCTTC. Protein sequence: CASSYLGGSSYNEQFF. Supplemented by reference TRBV7-3 and TRBJ2-1, the full variable domain reads GAGVSQTPSNKVTEKGKYVELRCDPISGHTALYWYRQSLGQGPEFLIYFQGTGAADDSGLPNDRFFAVRPEGSVSTLKIQRTERGDSAVYLCASSYLGGSSYNEQFFGPGTRLTVL.

V and J are TRBV30 and TRBJ1-2; 12 bases match TRBD1. Germline V lookup: CDR1 GTSNPN, CDR2 SVGIG (reference sequence). Trimming took 2 bases from V and 7 from J; bases not matched to a gene: 8. This CDR3 has 15 residues. The CDR3: CAWSPLRDRGLGYTF. In nucleotides, the CDR3 is TGTGCCTGGAGTCCGCTCCGGGACAGGGGGCTTGGCTACACCTTC.

This clone was recorded once. The chain carries TRBV27 and TRBJ1-1; perhaps TRBD1 as D (5 bases). Trimming took 6 bases from V and 1 from J, leaving 21 bases between them. Germline CDR1 MNHEY, CDR2 SMNVEV (reference sequence). This CDR3 region has 17 residues. The chain's CDR3 is CASSLSRLAGRNTEAFF. CDR3 DNA: TGTGCCAGCAGCCTTAGCCGGTTGGCAGGGAGGAACACTGAAGCTTTCTTT.